Reported below is one TCR beta chain. This specimen comes from a study of blood T cell repertoires in COVID-19. Study information: The cDNA or gDNA used as material had been derived from T cells, B-cell-depleted T cells, or PBMCs.

Recovery among Cohort 3 donors was established by two negative PCRs, clearance, or symptom resolution. CDR1 and CDR2 from the germline V gene are LGHNT and FRNRAP. The V gene lost 5 bases and the J gene lost 5 bases, with 19 bases spanning the gap. This CDR3 contains 16 residues. Authors' methods: Amplification from reference gene primers served as the basis for estimated nucleated cell counts. Sequencing used immunoSEQ multiplex PCR; TCRdb keeps in-frame clones, though not all of them. That table gives V, J and clone size, and the DNA gave D and trimming. The repertoire holds more than 300,000 clones, with roughly 90% as singletons.

The TCR was taken from a woman in her 30s who had recovered from COVID-19. The rearrangement uses TRBV12-5 and TRBJ2-1; the D is unclear. Sequencing was done on a sample of PBMCs or T cells enriched from blood (not recorded which). The CDR3 coding sequence is TGTGCTAGTGGTCCACCGACTCCCACGAAGCACAATGAGCAGTTCTTC. As protein: CASGPPTPTKHNEQFF.